These 16 T cell receptor beta chains were all obtained from the same sample, sequenced in a study of blood T cell repertoires in COVID-19. TCRdb keeps only in-frame clones here, not all; method: immunoSEQ multiplex PCR. The sample lists more than 85,000 clones; roughly 82% were seen once. Specimen: peripheral blood. The origin of the receptors is a woman in her sixties or seventies with acute or convalescent COVID-19.

This clone was observed a handful of times. The rearrangement links TRBV7-2 to TRBJ2-2, with 12 bases that match TRBD2. After removal of 4 bases from V and 1 base from J, the junction contained 1 base not matched to a gene. The germline gives CDR1 SGHTA, CDR2 FQGNSA. This CDR3 spans 16 amino acids. The CDR3 nucleotides read TGTGCCAGCAGCTCGGGACTAGCGGGGAACACCGGGGAGCTGTTTTTT. Its protein product is CASSSGLAGNTGELFF.

The sample holds a few counts of this clone. The chain carries TRBV7-9 and TRBJ1-3; D is perhaps TRBD1 (5 bases). CDR1 and CDR2 (germline): SEHNR, FQNEAQ (reference sequence). This CDR3 contains 14 residues. Between the trimmed V and J ends, which lost 1 base and 6 bases, there was a span of 10 bases. CDR3 protein: CASSLGGGENTIYF. The DNA of the CDR3 is TGTGCCAGCAGCTTAGGGGGCGGAGAAAACACCATATATTTT. Based on the CDR3 plus reference TRBV7-9 and TRBJ1-3, the full variable domain is DTGVSQNPRHKITKRGQNVTFRCDPISEHNRLYWYRQTLGQGPEFLTYFQNEAQLEKSRLLSDRFSAERPKGSFSTLEIQRTEQGDSAMYLCASSLGGGENTIYFGEGSWLTVV.

CDR3 loop: CASRTTGQGGTGELFF. In nucleotides, the CDR3 is TGTGCCAGCAGGACCACGGGACAGGGAGGGACCGGGGAGCTGTTTTTT. The chain combines TRBV11-3 with TRBJ2-2, with 9 nucleotides matching TRBD1. The CDR3 runs to 16 residues. CDR1 is SGHNT, CDR2 YENEEA, per germline. V lost 6 bases to trimming and J lost 5 bases; unmatched junction nucleotides: 10.

The chain joins TRBV7-6 to TRBJ2-7, with 8 bases lining up with TRBD1. CDR1 is SGHVS, CDR2 FNYEAQ, per germline. The V segment lost 4 bases and the J segment 2 bases; nucleotides outside the gene matches: 10. The CDR3 spans 16 residues. In nucleotides, the CDR3 is TGTGCCAGCAGCTCTGGTATGAGACAGGGGCCCTACGAGCAGTACTTC. Protein sequence: CASSSGMRQGPYEQYF.

The rearrangement links TRBV5-6 to TRBJ2-2; 7 positions match TRBD1. This CDR3 spans 15 amino acids. Germline lookup yields CDR1 SGHDT and CDR2 YYEEEE. Trimming took 2 bases from V and 2 from J; bases not matched to a gene: 3. CDR3 region: CASSFGTENTGELFF. In nucleotides, the CDR3 is TGTGCCAGCAGCTTCGGGACAGAAAACACCGGGGAGCTGTTTTTT.

This clone appeared once. The CDR3 spells CASIGTGADQPQHF. The CDR3 bases are TGTGCCAGCATCGGGACAGGGGCAGATCAGCCCCAGCATTTT. The chain couples TRBV6-5 to TRBJ1-5; 10 nucleotides match TRBD1. Trimming cost V 7 bases and J 5 bases; bases outside gene matches: 5. The germline CDR1 and CDR2 sequences are MNHEY and SVGAGI. This CDR3 region has 14 residues.

This chain links TRBV7-2 with TRBJ2-7, with 9 nucleotides matching TRBD2. The germline gives CDR1 SGHTA, CDR2 FQGNSA. The CDR3 sequence is 14 residues long. With 5 bases clipped from V and 2 bases from J, the junction kept 4 bases outside the gene matches. CDR3 nucleotide sequence: TGTGCCAGCAGCATTCAGCGGGGGGCCTACGAGCAGTACTTC. Translating gives CASSIQRGAYEQYF. The full variable domain, in which reference TRBV7-2 and TRBJ2-7 provide the parts outside the CDR3, is GAGVSQSPSNKVTEKGKDVELRCDPISGHTALYWYRQSLGQGLEFLIYFQGNSAPDKSGLPSDRFSAERTGGSVSTLTIQRTQQEDSAVYLCASSIQRGAYEQYFGPGTRLTVT.

The V and J genes are TRBV5-8 and TRBJ2-5; possible D gene TRBD2, 7 bases. Germline V CDR1 and CDR2: SGHTS, YDEGEE. CDR3 size: 17 residues. V shed 4 bases and J shed 4 bases, with 23 bases lying between them. This CDR3 is CASSQGLPGGVGETQYF. The CDR3 DNA reads TGTGCCAGCAGCCAGGGACTTCCGGGGGGCGTGGGAGAGACCCAGTACTTC.

J is TRBJ1-3 and V is TRBV24-1; 9 bases match TRBD1. CDR3 size: 22 residues. Unmatched junction bases numbered 21, after V lost 4 bases and J lost 0 bases. Per germline, CDR1 KGHDR and CDR2 SFDVKD. The CDR3 loop is CATSDLGTGNRDARSSGNTIYF. The DNA for the CDR3 is TGTGCCACCAGTGACCTAGGGACAGGGAACAGGGACGCCCGATCCTCTGGAAACACCATATATTTT.

This chain links TRBV2 with TRBJ1-1, with D possibly being TRBD1 (6 bases). Deletions cut 2 bases from V and 2 bases from J, with 9 bases between. Germline V CDR1 and CDR2: SNHLY, FYNNEI. The CDR3 length is 14 residues. The CDR3 coding sequence is TGTGCCAGCAGTGAACAGGGGCCTAACACTGAAGCTTTCTTT. Translated, it gives CASSEQGPNTEAFF.

This clone was counted only a few times. This chain uses TRBV5-1 with TRBJ1-6, with TRBD1 as a possible D gene (6 bases). CDR1 is SGHRS, CDR2 YFSETQ, per germline. Trimming removed 4 bases at V and 4 bases at J, with 12 bases between. The CDR3 runs to 15 residues. For the CDR3, the DNA is TGCGCCAGCAGCGTAGGACAGCCTTATAATTCACCCCTCCACTTT. Translation: CASSVGQPYNSPLHF.

This sequence joins TRBV19 and TRBJ2-1; D is perhaps TRBD1 (6 bases). The V gene's germline CDR1 is LNHDA and CDR2 SQIVND (reference sequence). V lost 5 bases, J lost 5 bases, and 25 bases lay in between. This CDR3 is 18 amino acids long. CDR3 sequence: CASSPHPQGRVGHNEQFF. The CDR3 DNA follows: TGTGCCAGTAGTCCCCACCCCCAGGGGCGAGTCGGCCACAATGAGCAGTTCTTC.

The V and J genes are TRBV20-1 and TRBJ2-1, with no clear D. Trimming left V 3 bases short and J 7 bases short, with 7 bases between. This CDR3 spans 11 amino acids. Germline values: CDR1 DFQATT, CDR2 SNEGSKA (reference sequence). The CDR3 bases are TGCAGTGCTAGTTACGGGAATGAGCAGTTCTTC. Encoded protein: CSASYGNEQFF.

The rearrangement joins TRBV28 to TRBJ1-6; D perhaps matches TRBD1 (6 bases). Trimming stripped 5 bases from V and 9 bases from J, with 20 bases between. The CDR3 covers 16 residues. Germline CDR1 MDHEN, CDR2 SYDVKM. The DNA of the CDR3 is TGTGCCAGCAGTCCCCCCCGGGACACTCGAGGTTCACCCCTCCACTTT. Protein product: CASSPPRDTRGSPLHF.

The rearrangement uses TRBV27 and TRBJ2-7; 7 bases fit TRBD1. Germline lookup yields CDR1 MNHEY and CDR2 SMNVEV (reference sequence). The CDR3 length is 15 residues. The V gene end was trimmed by 3 bases and the J gene end by 4 bases; junction bases not matched to a gene: 9. The CDR3, as DNA: TGTGCCAGCAGTTTTACCCGGACAGGTAGTTACGAGCAGTACTTC. Encoded protein: CASSFTRTGSYEQYF.

CDR3 nucleotide sequence: TGTGCCTGGAGGCAAATCGGGTGGCAAGAGACCCAGTACTTC. The encoded protein is CAWRQIGWQETQYF. The chain has TRBV30 and TRBJ2-5; no clear D gene. Germline V CDR1 and CDR2: GTSNPN, SVGIG (reference sequence). The CDR3 runs 14 residues. Trimming took 3 bases from V and 2 from J, leaving 13 bases between them.